This T cell receptor beta chain was captured by sequencing in a study of human thymus T cells. General study points: There appeared to be biased usage of V and J genes in thymic and blood repertoires.

Assay: immunoSEQ multiplex PCR; the TCRdb copy retains only in-frame clones and omits some. The table records 100,000 to 150,000 clones, 90% to 95% of them present only once. To note about this clone: Its antigen is still unknown.

From resections taken during corrective heart surgery, the thymus tissue was obtained. The CDR3 runs 19 residues. CDR1 SGHDT and CDR2 YYEEEE come from the germline V gene. Trimming removed 0 bases from V and 0 bases from J; junction bases left unmatched: 10. This receptor was obtained from a boy younger than two with a congenital heart defect but otherwise immunologically healthy. The J gene is TRBJ1-3, the V gene TRBV5-6; 9 nucleotides match TRBD1. The sequencing sample was made of thymus tissue. CDR3 residues: CASSLGTGALIPSGNTIYF. The DNA for the CDR3 is TGTGCCAGCAGCTTGGGGACAGGGGCTCTGATCCCCTCTGGAAACACCATATATTTT.